Sequencing of this TCR beta chain was carried out in a study of T cell responses to AZD1222 COVID-19 vaccine. Findings and caveats of the study: Sampling that yielded the repertoires occurred only after the peak T cell response. Dominant CD4 TCR responses targeted spike regions 160-218 and 743-854.

Regarding this clone: The antigen is not known.

This CDR3 comprises 16 residues. Germline lookup yields CDR1 SNHLY and CDR2 FYNNEI. Trimming shortened V by 6 bases and J by 2 bases, and 17 bases separated the two germline ends. The data were produced by immunoSEQ multiplex PCR, yet TCRdb's version contains in-frame clones alone and is incomplete. The sample has about 100,000 clones; roughly 91% are singletons. The chain uses TRBV2 and TRBJ1-3; D call uncertain. The specimen was peripheral blood, collected on day 0 of AZD1222 vaccination. This clonotype was sampled from an adult in good health. The CDR3 protein is CASRGLRNGTGNTIYF. The DNA for the CDR3 is TGTGCCAGCAGGGGCCTTAGAAACGGGACTGGAAACACCATATATTTT.